This TCR beta chain was sequenced during a study of blood T cell repertoires in COVID-19. Sequencing used immunoSEQ multiplex PCR; TCRdb keeps in-frame clones, though not all of them. The repertoire consists of 55,000 or so clones, with 75% to 85% occurring once and the leading ten covering approximately 12%. The germline V and J ends were trimmed by 2 bases and 0 bases, with 4 bases remaining between them. Germline lookup yields CDR1 MDHEN and CDR2 SYDVKM. The CDR3 runs 14 residues. The TCR comes from a human donor in a cohort sampled during active COVID-19. The sample was peripheral blood. The V gene is TRBV28, the J gene TRBJ2-2; D is unresolved. The CDR3 sequence is CASSLHANTGELFF. The CDR3 DNA sequence: TGTGCCAGCAGTTTACATGCGAACACCGGGGAGCTGTTTTTT. Using reference TRBV28 and TRBJ2-2 for the parts outside the CDR3, the full variable domain is DVKVTQSSRYLVKRTGEKVFLECVQDMDHENMFWYRQDPGLGLRLIYFSYDVKMKEKGDIPEGYSVSREKKERFSLILESASTNQTSMYLCASSLHANTGELFFGEGSRLTVL.